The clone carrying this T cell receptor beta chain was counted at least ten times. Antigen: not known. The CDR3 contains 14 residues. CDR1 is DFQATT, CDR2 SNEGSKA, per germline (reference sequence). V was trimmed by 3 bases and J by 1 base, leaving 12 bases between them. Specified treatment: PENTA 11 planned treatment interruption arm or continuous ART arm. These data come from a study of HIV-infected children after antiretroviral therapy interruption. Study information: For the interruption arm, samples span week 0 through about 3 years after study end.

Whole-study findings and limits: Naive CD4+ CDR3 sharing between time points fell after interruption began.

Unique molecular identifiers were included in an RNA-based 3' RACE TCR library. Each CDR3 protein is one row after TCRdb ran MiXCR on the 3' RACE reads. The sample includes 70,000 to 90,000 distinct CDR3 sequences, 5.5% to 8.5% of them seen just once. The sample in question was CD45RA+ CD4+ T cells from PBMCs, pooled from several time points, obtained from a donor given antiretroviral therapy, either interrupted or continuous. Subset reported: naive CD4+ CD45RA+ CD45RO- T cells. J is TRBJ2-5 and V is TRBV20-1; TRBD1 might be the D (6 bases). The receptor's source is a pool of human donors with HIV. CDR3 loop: CSARPSRGQETQYF. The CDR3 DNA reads TGCAGTGCTAGGCCCTCCAGGGGCCAAGAGACCCAGTACTTC.